This TCR beta chain appears in the sequencing data of a study of blood T cell repertoires in COVID-19. Germline loops: CDR1 SGDLS, CDR2 YYNGEE. Trimming took 4 bases from V and 4 from J, leaving 14 bases between them. CDR3 length: 14 residues. Some clones are missing from TCRdb's copy, which holds only in-frame ones; the method was immunoSEQ multiplex PCR. The table has about 170,000 clones, under 90% seen once. In this sample, this clone turned up once. The sample comprised peripheral blood. This TCR was sampled from a woman of 80 years or more with acute or convalescent COVID-19. The chain uses TRBV9 and TRBJ1-2; D remains ambiguous. This CDR3 reads CASSKSTEVYGYTF. CDR3 DNA: TGTGCCAGCAGCAAGTCAACCGAGGTCTATGGCTACACCTTC.